Shown below are 26 T cell receptor beta chains from a single sample sequenced in a study of T cell responses to AZD1222 COVID-19 vaccine. TCRdb's table, derived via immunoSEQ multiplex PCR, lists solely in-frame clones and lacks some. Of roughly 60,000 clones detected, roughly 90% appear once; the ten largest clones hold just under 5%. The sample here was peripheral blood, taken on day 0 of AZD1222 vaccination. The receptors here all came from an adult in good health.

The chain is built from TRBV3-1 (or the pseudogene TRBV3-2) and TRBJ1-1, with D unresolved. The CDR3 loop spans 14 amino acids. Germline assignment: CDR1 LGHDT and CDR2 YNNKEL (reference sequence). V was clipped by 1 base and J by 4 bases, with 10 bases between them. CDR3 bases: TGTGCCAGCAGCCAAGGTGTCAGAGGCACTGAAGCTTTCTTT. This translates into CASSQGVRGTEAFF.

This clone was observed a few times. The gene calls are TRBV5-6 and TRBJ2-7; the D gene is possibly TRBD2 (5 bases). CDR1 is SGHDT, CDR2 YYEEEE, per germline. This CDR3 has 14 residues. Deletions cut 4 bases from V and 6 bases from J, with 17 bases between. Written as DNA, the CDR3 is TGTGCCAGCAGCATCGGGGTTTCCACGGGCGAGCAGTACTTC. Translated, it gives CASSIGVSTGEQYF. The full variable domain, in which reference TRBV5-6 and TRBJ2-7 provide the parts outside the CDR3, is DAGVTQSPTHLIKTRGQQVTLRCSPKSGHDTVSWYQQALGQGPQFIFQYYEEEERQRGNFPDRFSGHQFPNYSSELNVNALLLGDSALYLCASSIGVSTGEQYFGPGTRLTVT.

This chain joins TRBV5-1 and TRBJ1-1; no clear D. The CDR3 is 15 residues long. Germline CDR1 reads SGHRS; CDR2 reads YFSETQ. The V and J ends lost 0 bases and 0 bases respectively, with 9 bases between them. DNA for the CDR3: TGCGCCAGCAGCTTGGGATCAGTACTGAACACTGAAGCTTTCTTT. This codes for CASSLGSVLNTEAFF.

The chain employs TRBV5-1 and TRBJ2-2; maybe TRBD2 (5 bases). Trimming cost V 2 bases and J 0 bases, with 8 bases left between them. Germline-derived CDR1 and CDR2 are SGHRS and YFSETQ. The CDR3 has 15 amino acids. Written as DNA, the CDR3 is TGCGCCAGCAGCTTACTAGAAACGAACACCGGGGAGCTGTTTTTT. This codes for CASSLLETNTGELFF.

The chain links TRBV18 to TRBJ2-1; either TRBD1 or TRBD2 may fit D (6 bases each). V was pared by 4 bases and J by 8 bases, with 12 bases between. The CDR3 is 13 residues long. CDR1 is KGHSH, CDR2 LQKENI, per germline. CDR3 amino acids: CASSQLGGYEQFF. The CDR3 DNA sequence: TGTGCCAGCTCACAATTAGGGGGGTATGAGCAGTTCTTC.

A single count supports this clone. The chain links TRBV6-6 to TRBJ2-2, with 7 bases identical to TRBD2. CDR1 and CDR2 (germline): MNHNY, SVGAGI (reference sequence). The CDR3 is made up of 12 amino acids. V lost 5 bases to trimming and J lost 6 bases; unmatched junction nucleotides: 0. In DNA, the CDR3 is TGTGCCAGCAGTCGGGGGGCCGGGGAGCTGTTTTTT. It codes for CASSRGAGELFF.

V is TRBV25-1 and J is TRBJ2-7, with D uncertain. This CDR3 has 11 amino acids. The V gene lost 6 bases and the J gene lost 3 bases, with 6 bases spanning the gap. Germline lookup yields CDR1 MGHDK and CDR2 SYGVNS. CDR3 coding DNA: TGTGCCAGCAGGGGGTACTACGAGCAGTACTTC. Protein product: CASRGYYEQYF.

The rearrangement uses TRBV5-1 and TRBJ2-7; D ambiguous. Germline CDR1 reads SGHRS; CDR2 reads YFSETQ. The CDR3 totals 14 residues. V gave up 0 bases and J gave up 5 bases, with 12 bases separating them. CDR3 sequence reads: CASSLGGSENEQYF. The CDR3 DNA reads TGCGCCAGCAGCTTGGGGGGTTCAGAAAACGAGCAGTACTTC.

This clone was seen more than once but under ten times. The J gene is TRBJ1-1, the V gene TRBV18; D is ambiguous. V was cut by 3 bases and J by 8 bases, with 7 bases left in between. Germline CDR1 KGHSH, CDR2 LQKENI. The CDR3 is made up of 11 amino acids. The chain's CDR3 is CASSPEVEAFF. The CDR3 nucleotides are TGTGCCAGCTCACCCGAAGTAGAAGCTTTCTTT.

This clone is a singleton in its sample. This sequence joins TRBV18 and TRBJ1-1; a weak D match, TRBD1 (5 bases). The CDR3 is 12 amino acids. Germline CDR1 reads KGHSH; CDR2 reads LQKENI. V was trimmed by 3 bases and J by 10 bases, leaving 12 bases between them. The CDR3 loop reads CASSPSSGIAFF. In DNA, the CDR3 is TGTGCCAGCTCACCCAGCTCAGGGATAGCTTTCTTT.

The chain combines TRBV10-3 with TRBJ1-2, with D perhaps matching TRBD1 (5 bases). The CDR3 has 13 amino acids. Germline values: CDR1 ENHRY, CDR2 SYGVKD. Trimming cost V 5 bases and J 6 bases, with 13 bases left between them. The CDR3 DNA sequence: TGTGCCATCAGTTTTGAGGGGCCAGATGGCTACACCTTC. It translates to CAISFEGPDGYTF.

This clone appeared a single time. Written as DNA, the CDR3 is TGTGCCAGCAGCTCTGGCGGGGGCTTCAATGAGCAGTTCTTC. Amino acid sequence: CASSSGGGFNEQFF. The chain combines TRBV4-2 with TRBJ2-1; D may be TRBD2 (7 bases). Between the trimmed V and J ends, which lost 5 bases and 6 bases, there was a span of 14 bases. CDR1 and CDR2 from the germline V gene are LGHNA and YNFKEQ. There are 14 residues in the CDR3.

The V and J genes are TRBV7-2 and TRBJ1-1, with a weak D call TRBD1 (6 bases). From germline, CDR1 is SGHTA and CDR2 FQGNSA. The CDR3 has 16 amino acids. The V end was cut by 1 base, the J end by 4 bases, with 16 bases between. This CDR3 reads CASSLGGASGATEAFF. The CDR3, as DNA: TGTGCCAGCAGCTTAGGGGGGGCCTCGGGAGCCACTGAAGCTTTCTTT.

The rearrangement joins TRBV6-2 or TRBV6-3 to TRBJ1-2; D not certain. Between the trimmed V and J ends, which lost 0 bases and 8 bases, there was a span of 13 bases. Germline V gives CDR1 MNHEY, CDR2 SVGEGT. The CDR3 covers 14 residues. CDR3 protein: CASSYSKGIRGYTF. The CDR3 nucleotides are TGTGCCAGCAGTTACTCAAAGGGAATAAGGGGCTACACCTTC.

This chain connects TRBV6-2 or TRBV6-3 to TRBJ2-5, with 15 positions matching TRBD2. The CDR3 has 18 residues. The germline V gene encodes CDR1 MNHEY and CDR2 SVGEGT. With V trimmed by 5 bases and J by 4 bases, 11 bases remained unmatched. This CDR3 reads CASSPGTSGGTSTETQYF. Here the CDR3 DNA reads TGTGCCAGCAGTCCCGGGACTAGCGGGGGGACCTCTACAGAGACCCAGTACTTC.

The J gene is TRBJ1-3, the V gene TRBV5-1; unclear D gene. The CDR3 sequence is 18 residues long. Germline values: CDR1 SGHRS, CDR2 YFSETQ. Deletions cut 1 base from V and 0 bases from J, with 17 bases between. CDR3 coding DNA: TGCGCCAGCAGCTTGACCCCGTCAGGTCAGCGCTCTGGAAACACCATATATTTT. It specifies CASSLTPSGQRSGNTIYF.

This chain links TRBV2 with TRBJ1-1, with 10 positions matching TRBD1. Germline loops: CDR1 SNHLY, CDR2 FYNNEI. This CDR3 region has 13 residues. The J segment lost 6 bases and the V segment lost 9 bases, leaving 7 bases of the junction unmatched. The CDR3 DNA follows: TGTGCCAGTTCGGGACAGGGGCGGGCTGAAGCTTTCTTT. Amino acids: CASSGQGRAEAFF.

The chain employs TRBV7-9 and TRBJ1-1; D possibly corresponds to TRBD1 (6 bases). The CDR3 extends over 13 amino acids. V lost 3 bases, J lost 6 bases, and 11 bases lay in between. Per the germline V gene, CDR1 is SEHNR and CDR2 is FQNEAQ (reference sequence). CDR3 DNA sequence: TGTGCCAGCAGCTTGCAGGGGACGGCTGAAGCTTTCTTT. Protein sequence: CASSLQGTAEAFF.

DNA of the CDR3: TGTGCCAGCAGTCCCACAGGGTTTGAGCAGTACTTC. The encoded protein is CASSPTGFEQYF. This chain links TRBV2 with TRBJ2-7, with D possibly being TRBD1 (6 bases). The CDR3 totals 12 residues. V lost 5 bases and J 7 bases, leaving 12 bases between the germline ends. Germline V gene lookup returns CDR1 SNHLY and CDR2 FYNNEI.

The CDR3 DNA reads as TGTGCCAGCAGCCAAGGGCTAGCGGGGACCTACGAGCAGTACTTC. This translates into CASSQGLAGTYEQYF. This sequence joins TRBV4-2 and TRBJ2-7, with 9 bases matching TRBD2. CDR1 is LGHNA and CDR2 is YNFKEQ in the germline V gene. The CDR3 is made up of 15 amino acids. V lost 1 base and J lost 2; bases outside the gene matches: 3.

A remark on this clone: The sample carries other DNA sequences with the same CDR3. The genes are TRBV7-9 and TRBJ2-2; no definite D call. This CDR3 region has 11 residues. The V and J ends lost 6 bases and 4 bases respectively, with 3 bases between them. In germline, CDR1 is SEHNR, CDR2 FQNEAQ (reference sequence). In DNA form, the CDR3 reads TGTGCCAGCAGTAGCACCGGGGAGCTGTTTTTT. Translating gives CASSSTGELFF. The full variable domain, with the rest looked up from reference TRBV7-9 and TRBJ2-2, is DTGVSQNPRHKITKRGQNVTFRCDPISEHNRLYWYRQTLGQGPEFLTYFQNEAQLEKSRLLSDRFSAERPKGSFSTLEIQRTEQGDSAMYLCASSSTGELFFGEGSRLTVL.

This chain links TRBV19 with TRBJ1-4; D might be TRBD1 (6 bases). Trimming stripped 7 bases from V and 3 bases from J, with 12 bases between. The germline V gene encodes CDR1 LNHDA and CDR2 SQIVND (reference sequence). This CDR3 region has 14 residues. The CDR3 DNA is TGTGCCAGTAATTTTGGGGGCCCTAATGAAAAACTGTTTTTT. Protein product: CASNFGGPNEKLFF.

This clone was counted once. V is TRBV12-3 or TRBV12-4 and J is TRBJ1-3; unclear D gene. Trimming pared 3 bases from V and 8 bases from J, leaving 8 bases between. This CDR3 comprises 12 residues. Here the CDR3 DNA reads TGTGCCAGCAGTTTTGGCCCGGACACCATATATTTT. The encoded protein is CASSFGPDTIYF.

The rearrangement joins TRBV7-3 to TRBJ2-1, with D hard to call. Germline V CDR1 and CDR2: SGHTA, FQGTGA. The CDR3 runs to 16 residues. V shed 3 bases and J shed 2 bases, with 14 bases lying between them. The CDR3 spells CASSLRATLTYNEQFF. In nucleotides, the CDR3 is TGTGCCAGCAGCTTGCGAGCGACCCTAACCTACAATGAGCAGTTCTTC.

The gene calls are TRBV19 and TRBJ2-3; 11 bases line up with TRBD2. Trimming at V came to 4 bases and at J to 6 bases, leaving 6 bases not matched to a gene. This CDR3 is 15 amino acids long. Per the germline V gene, CDR1 is LNHDA and CDR2 is SQIVND (reference sequence). The CDR3 sequence: CASSSSGGAGDTQYF. The CDR3 DNA sequence: TGTGCCAGTAGTAGTAGCGGGGGGGCCGGGGATACGCAGTATTTT. Filled out from reference TRBV19 and TRBJ2-3, the complete variable domain reads DGGITQSPKYLFRKEGQNVTLSCEQNLNHDAMYWYRQDPGQGLRLIYYSQIVNDFQKGDIAEGYSVSREKKESFPLTVTSAQKNPTAFYLCASSSSGGAGDTQYFGPGTRLTVL.

The chain has TRBV3-1 (or the pseudogene TRBV3-2) and TRBJ1-2; a possible D gene is TRBD1 (5 bases). There are 16 residues in the CDR3. CDR1 and CDR2 (germline): LGHDT, YNNKEL (reference sequence). V lost 4 bases and J lost 8, with 23 bases in between. The CDR3 here is CASSLPWDAPPGGYTF. The CDR3 coding sequence is TGTGCCAGCAGCCTCCCATGGGACGCTCCCCCTGGGGGCTACACCTTC.